There are a few counts of the clone carrying this TCR beta chain. Antigen unknown. Germline V gives CDR1 MNHEY, CDR2 SMNVEV (reference sequence). The V segment lost 2 bases and the J segment 7 bases; nucleotides outside the gene matches: 10. This CDR3 is 16 amino acids long. A second about 7 to 11 cycle PCR used barcoded and J-beta primers. TCRdb independently ran MiXCR on the 5' RACE reads; one entry per CDR3 protein. The sample has approximately 880,000 distinct CDR3 sequences, about 48% seen once. The data stem from a study of blood T cells in healthy people across ages. The study's findings and limits: Estimates of diversity drawn from one million T cells were considered underestimates.

The sequencing input was blood. The sequence derives from a man aged 25-45 years in good health. The V call is TRBV27, the J call TRBJ2-7; TRBD1 aligns across 11 bases. The DNA for the CDR3 is TGTGCCAGCAGTTTAGCGAGGGACAGGGGGGGGAGAGAGCAGTACTTC. Protein product: CASSLARDRGGREQYF.